This T cell receptor (beta chain) was documented in a study of T cells in Graves' hyperthyroidism and ophthalmopathy. Findings and limits, study-wide: The blood repertoire included most of the expanded thyroid clonotypes above 0.001. Model-based prediction identified ophthalmopathy a median roughly six months prior to its onset.

Researchers defined stable Graves' hyperthyroidism as no ophthalmopathy progression within 18 months. Hyperthyroidism in the patients, aged 18 to 65, was newly diagnosed and under 2 months in duration. From RNA transcripts, TCR beta CDR3 regions were amplified. The primer set for the first-round RT-PCR of the TCR CDR3 was HTBI. Each CDR3 protein gets one entry after TCRdb re-called the multiplex PCR reads with MiXCR. This table has more than 650,000 distinct CDR3 sequences, 13% to 15% appearing once. Germline V gene lookup returns CDR1 GTSNPN and CDR2 SVGIG (reference sequence). V trimming: 0 bases; J trimming: 3 bases; junction bases outside the gene matches: 6. The length of the CDR3 is 15 residues. The table lists this clonotype with many counts. Its target is unknown.

V is TRBV30 and J is TRBJ1-2, with 8 bases lining up with TRBD1. The source is a woman aged 18 to 35 with Graves' hyperthyroidism. The sequenced sample consisted of blood. CDR3: CAWSVLRTGYYGYTF. CDR3 bases: TGTGCCTGGAGTGTACTTAGGACAGGGTACTATGGCTACACCTTC. Using reference TRBV30 and TRBJ1-2 for the parts outside the CDR3, the full variable domain is SQTIHQWPATLVQPVGSPLSLECTVEGTSNPNLYWYRQAAGRGLQLLFYSVGIGQISSEVPQNLSASRPQDRQFILSSKKLLLSDSGFYLCAWSVLRTGYYGYTFGSGTRLTVV.